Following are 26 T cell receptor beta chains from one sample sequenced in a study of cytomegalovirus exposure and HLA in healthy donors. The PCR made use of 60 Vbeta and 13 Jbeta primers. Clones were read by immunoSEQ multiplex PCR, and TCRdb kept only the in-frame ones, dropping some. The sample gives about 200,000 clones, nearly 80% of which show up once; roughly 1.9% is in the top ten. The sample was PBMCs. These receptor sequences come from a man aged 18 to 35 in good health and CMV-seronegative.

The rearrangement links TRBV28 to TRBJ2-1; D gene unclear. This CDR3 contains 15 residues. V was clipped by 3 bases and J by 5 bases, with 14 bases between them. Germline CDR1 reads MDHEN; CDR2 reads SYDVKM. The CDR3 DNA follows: TGTGCCAGCAGTTTGACAAGCTACGACAACAATGAGCAGTTCTTC. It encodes CASSLTSYDNNEQFF.

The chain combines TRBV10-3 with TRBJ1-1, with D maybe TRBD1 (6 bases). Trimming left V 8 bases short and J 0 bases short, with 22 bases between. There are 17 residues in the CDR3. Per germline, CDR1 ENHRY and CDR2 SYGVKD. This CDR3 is CAIDTGGGGTLNTEAFF. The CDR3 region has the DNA TGTGCCATCGATACGGGGGGCGGAGGGACGTTGAACACTGAAGCTTTCTTT.

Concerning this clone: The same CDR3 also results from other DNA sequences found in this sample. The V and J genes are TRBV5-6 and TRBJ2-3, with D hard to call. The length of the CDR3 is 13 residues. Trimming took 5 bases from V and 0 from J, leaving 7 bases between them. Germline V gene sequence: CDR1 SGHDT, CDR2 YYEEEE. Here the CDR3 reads CASSWQSTDTQYF. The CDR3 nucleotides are TGTGCCAGCAGTTGGCAGAGCACAGATACGCAGTATTTT.

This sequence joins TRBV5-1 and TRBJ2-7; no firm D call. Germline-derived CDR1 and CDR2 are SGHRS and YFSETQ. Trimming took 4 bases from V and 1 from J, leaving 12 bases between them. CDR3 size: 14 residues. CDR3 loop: CASSRVFDSYEQYF. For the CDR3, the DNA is TGCGCCAGCAGCCGGGTTTTCGATTCCTACGAGCAGTACTTC.

CDR3 amino acids: CSVSQGPYGYTF. CDR3 sequence (DNA): TGCAGCGTTTCCCAGGGGCCCTATGGCTACACCTTC. The rearrangement joins TRBV29-1 to TRBJ1-2, with a possible D match to TRBD1 (6 bases). The CDR3 totals 12 residues. Germline CDR1 is SQVTM and CDR2 is ANQGSEA. V lost 5 bases to trimming and J lost 4 bases, with 11 bases between them.

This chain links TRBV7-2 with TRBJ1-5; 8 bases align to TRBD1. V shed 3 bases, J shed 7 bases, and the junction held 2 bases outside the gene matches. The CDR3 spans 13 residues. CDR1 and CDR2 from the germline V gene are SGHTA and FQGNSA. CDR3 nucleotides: TGTGCCAGCAGCTTCAGGGGGCACCAGCCCCAGCATTTT. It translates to CASSFRGHQPQHF.

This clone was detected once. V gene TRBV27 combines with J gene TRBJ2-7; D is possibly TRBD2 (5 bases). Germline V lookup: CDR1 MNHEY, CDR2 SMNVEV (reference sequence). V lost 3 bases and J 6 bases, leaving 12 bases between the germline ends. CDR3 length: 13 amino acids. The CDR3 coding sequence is TGTGCCAGCAGTTTGGGTACTAGTTTCGAGCAGTACTTC. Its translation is CASSLGTSFEQYF.

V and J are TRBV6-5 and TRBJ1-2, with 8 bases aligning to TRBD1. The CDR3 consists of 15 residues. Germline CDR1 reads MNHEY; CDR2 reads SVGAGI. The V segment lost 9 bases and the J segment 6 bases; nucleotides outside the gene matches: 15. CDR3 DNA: TGTGCCAGTAATTCGCAGGGGGCGCGATTCGATGGCTACACCTTC. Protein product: CASNSQGARFDGYTF.

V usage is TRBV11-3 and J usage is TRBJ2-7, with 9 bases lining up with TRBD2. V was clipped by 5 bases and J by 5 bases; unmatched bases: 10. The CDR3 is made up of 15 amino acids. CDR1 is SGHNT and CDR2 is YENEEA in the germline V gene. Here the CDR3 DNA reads TGTGCCAGCAGCGCAAGCGGGGGGCGTACGAACGAGCAGTACTTC. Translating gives CASSASGGRTNEQYF.

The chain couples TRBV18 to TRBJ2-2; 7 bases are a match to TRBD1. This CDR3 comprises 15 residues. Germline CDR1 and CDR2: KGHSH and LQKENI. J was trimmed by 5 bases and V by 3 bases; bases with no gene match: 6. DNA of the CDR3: TGTGCCAGCTCACCCGACAGGGCGAGGACCGGGGAGCTGTTTTTT. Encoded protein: CASSPDRARTGELFF.

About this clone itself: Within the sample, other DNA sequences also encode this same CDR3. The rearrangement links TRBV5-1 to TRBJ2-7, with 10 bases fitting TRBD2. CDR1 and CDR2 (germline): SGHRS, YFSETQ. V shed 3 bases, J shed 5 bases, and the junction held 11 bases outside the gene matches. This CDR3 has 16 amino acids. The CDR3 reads CASSSAKRGGIDEQYF. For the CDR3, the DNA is TGCGCCAGCAGCTCTGCAAAGCGGGGGGGCATTGACGAGCAGTACTTC.

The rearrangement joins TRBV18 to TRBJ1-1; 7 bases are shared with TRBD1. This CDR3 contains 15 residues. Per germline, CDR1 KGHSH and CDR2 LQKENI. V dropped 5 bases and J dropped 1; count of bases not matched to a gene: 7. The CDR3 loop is CASSVPGQSNTEAFF. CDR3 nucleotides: TGTGCCAGCTCAGTACCGGGACAGTCGAACACTGAAGCTTTCTTT.

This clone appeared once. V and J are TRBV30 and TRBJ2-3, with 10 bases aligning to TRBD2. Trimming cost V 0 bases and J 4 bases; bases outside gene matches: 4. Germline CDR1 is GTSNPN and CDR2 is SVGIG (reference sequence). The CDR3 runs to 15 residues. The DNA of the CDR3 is TGTGCCTGGAGTGTACGCCTAGCGGGAGCAGATACGCAGTATTTT. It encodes CAWSVRLAGADTQYF.

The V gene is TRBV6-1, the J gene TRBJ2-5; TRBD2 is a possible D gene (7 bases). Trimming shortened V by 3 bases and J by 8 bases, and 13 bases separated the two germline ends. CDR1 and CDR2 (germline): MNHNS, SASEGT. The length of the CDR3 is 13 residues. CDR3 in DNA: TGTGCCAGCAGTGATGGGGGAGGGGGAACCCAGTACTTC. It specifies CASSDGGGGTQYF.

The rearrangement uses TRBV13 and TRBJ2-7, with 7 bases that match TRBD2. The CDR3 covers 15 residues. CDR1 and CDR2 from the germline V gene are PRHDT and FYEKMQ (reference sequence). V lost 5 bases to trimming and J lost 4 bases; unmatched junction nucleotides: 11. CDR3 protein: CASSPGRGELYEQYF. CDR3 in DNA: TGTGCCAGCAGCCCTGGCCGGGGGGAGTTATACGAGCAGTACTTC.

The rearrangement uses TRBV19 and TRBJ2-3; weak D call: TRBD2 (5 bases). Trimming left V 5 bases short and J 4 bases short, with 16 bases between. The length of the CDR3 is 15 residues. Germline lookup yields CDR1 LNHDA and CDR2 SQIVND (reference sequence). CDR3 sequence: CASSPQDSDADTQYF. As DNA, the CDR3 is TGTGCCAGTAGTCCCCAGGATAGCGATGCAGATACGCAGTATTTT. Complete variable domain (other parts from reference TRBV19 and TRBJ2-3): DGGITQSPKYLFRKEGQNVTLSCEQNLNHDAMYWYRQDPGQGLRLIYYSQIVNDFQKGDIAEGYSVSREKKESFPLTVTSAQKNPTAFYLCASSPQDSDADTQYFGPGTRLTVL.

The CDR3 is CSVGMGQANTEAFF. CDR3 DNA sequence: TGCAGCGTCGGAATGGGACAGGCTAACACTGAAGCTTTCTTT. The V and J genes are TRBV29-1 and TRBJ1-1, with 8 bases aligning to TRBD1. The ends lost 6 bases at V and 2 bases at J; junction bases unmatched: 8. The CDR3 spans 14 residues. The germline V gene encodes CDR1 SQVTM and CDR2 ANQGSEA. Full variable domain (missing parts from reference TRBV29-1 and TRBJ1-1): SAVISQKPSRDICQRGTSLTIQCQVDSQVTMMFWYRQQPGQSLTLIATANQGSEATYESGFVIDKFPISRPNLTFSTLTVSNMSPEDSSIYLCSVGMGQANTEAFFGQGTRLTVV.

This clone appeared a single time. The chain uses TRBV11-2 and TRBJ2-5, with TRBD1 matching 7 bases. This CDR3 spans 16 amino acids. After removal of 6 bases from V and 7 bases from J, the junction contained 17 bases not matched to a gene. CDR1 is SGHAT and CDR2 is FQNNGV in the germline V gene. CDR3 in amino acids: CASSGQDIYSRLTQYF. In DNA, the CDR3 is TGTGCCAGCAGTGGACAGGACATTTATTCCCGGTTGACCCAGTACTTC.

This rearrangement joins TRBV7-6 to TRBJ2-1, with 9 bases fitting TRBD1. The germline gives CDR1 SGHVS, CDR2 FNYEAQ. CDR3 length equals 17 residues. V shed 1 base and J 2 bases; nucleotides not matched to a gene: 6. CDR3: CASSLEFGTGTYNEQFF. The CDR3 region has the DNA TGTGCCAGCAGCTTAGAATTTGGGACAGGGACCTACAATGAGCAGTTCTTC.

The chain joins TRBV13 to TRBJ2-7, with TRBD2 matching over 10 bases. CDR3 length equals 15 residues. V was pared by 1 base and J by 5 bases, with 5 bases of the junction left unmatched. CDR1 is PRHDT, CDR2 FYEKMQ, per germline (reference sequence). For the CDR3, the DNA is TGTGCCAGCAGCTTAGTGAGTAGCGGGAGGAACGAGCAGTACTTC. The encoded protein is CASSLVSSGRNEQYF.

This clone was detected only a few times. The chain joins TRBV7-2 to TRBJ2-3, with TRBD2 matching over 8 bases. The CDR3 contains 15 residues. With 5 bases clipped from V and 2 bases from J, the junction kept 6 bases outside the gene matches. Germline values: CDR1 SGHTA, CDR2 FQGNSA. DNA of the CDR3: TGTGCCAGCAGCCCGGGACTAGGGGTCACAGATACGCAGTATTTT. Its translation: CASSPGLGVTDTQYF.

CDR3 DNA: TGTGCCTGGAGTTCCGGGACATCAAGCTCTGGGGCCAACGTCCTGACTTTC. Protein: CAWSSGTSSSGANVLTF. V gene TRBV30 combines with J gene TRBJ2-6; TRBD1 might be the D (6 bases). The CDR3 consists of 17 residues. V was cut by 2 bases and J by 0 bases, with 14 bases left in between. Per the germline V gene, CDR1 is GTSNPN and CDR2 is SVGIG (reference sequence).

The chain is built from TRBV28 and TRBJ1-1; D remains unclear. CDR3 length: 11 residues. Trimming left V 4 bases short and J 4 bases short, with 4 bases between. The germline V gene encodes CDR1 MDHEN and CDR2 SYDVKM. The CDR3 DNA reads TGTGCCAGCAGTTCCCTCACTGAAGCTTTCTTT. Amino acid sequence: CASSSLTEAFF. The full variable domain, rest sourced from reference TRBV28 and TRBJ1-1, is DVKVTQSSRYLVKRTGEKVFLECVQDMDHENMFWYRQDPGLGLRLIYFSYDVKMKEKGDIPEGYSVSREKKERFSLILESASTNQTSMYLCASSSLTEAFFGQGTRLTVV.

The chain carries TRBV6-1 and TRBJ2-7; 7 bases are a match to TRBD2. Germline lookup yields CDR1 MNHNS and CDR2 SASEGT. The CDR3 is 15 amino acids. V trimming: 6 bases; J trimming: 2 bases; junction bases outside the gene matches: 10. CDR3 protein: CASRPGAAGTYEQYF. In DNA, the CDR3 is TGTGCCAGCAGACCCGGGGCAGCGGGAACCTACGAGCAGTACTTC.

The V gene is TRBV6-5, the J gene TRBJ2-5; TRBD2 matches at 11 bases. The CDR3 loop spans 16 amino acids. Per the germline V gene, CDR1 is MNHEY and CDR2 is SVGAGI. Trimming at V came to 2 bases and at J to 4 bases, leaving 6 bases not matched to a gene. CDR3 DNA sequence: TGTGCCAGCAGTTACGATAGCGGGAGGGCCCGAGAGACCCAGTACTTC. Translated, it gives CASSYDSGRARETQYF.

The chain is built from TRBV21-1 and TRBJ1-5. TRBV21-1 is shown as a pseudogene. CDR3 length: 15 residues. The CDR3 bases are TGTGCCACAACCGCATCAGGAGGGTCTAATCAGCCCCAGCATTTT. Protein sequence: CATTASGGSNQPQHF.